This TCR beta chain was identified during a study of T cells in Graves' hyperthyroidism and ophthalmopathy. Amplified TCR beta CDR3 regions derived from RNA transcripts. First-round RT-PCR of the TCR CDR3 relied on the HTBI primer set. From the multiplex PCR reads, TCRdb called clonotypes with MiXCR, one entry per CDR3 protein. The sample holds around 760,000 distinct CDR3 sequences, roughly a third seen once. The V end lost 5 bases, the J end lost 5 bases, and 12 bases lay between the germline ends. The germline CDR1 and CDR2 sequences are SGHVS and FNYEAQ. The CDR3 loop spans 13 amino acids. This chain uses TRBV7-6 with TRBJ2-5; D gene uncertain. The sequence was collected from a woman between 40 and 55 years old with Graves' hyperthyroidism. Sequencing was carried out using blood. The CDR3, as DNA: TGTGCCAGCAGCCCTTTATTACGGGAGACCCAGTACTTC. The encoded protein is CASSPLLRETQYF.